These T cell receptor beta chains were read from a single sample in a study of metastatic and nonmetastatic thyroid tumors. Using MiXCR, TCRdb re-called clones from the PCR reads. The sample shows about 5,200 clones, roughly 25% of them seen only once. The sequenced sample was adjacent normal tissue. The receptors here all came from a female donor with papillary thyroid cancer or a benign thyroid nodule (not recorded which). Some clones in this sample may be carry-over from other donors' samples. Each CDR3 is given with its conserved first and last residue. A D gene is named only where the DNA matches it firmly. Size tells how often a clone was seen (once, few, many) or the class of an expanded clone, and some rows leave it out.

j_call d_call v_call clone_size cdr3_aa cdr3_nt
TRBJ2-1 NA TRBV18 many CASSPPQGRKGNEQFF TGTGCCAGCTCACCACCGCAGGGAAGGAAGGGCAATGAGCAGTTCTTC
TRBJ2-5 NA TRBV24-1 many CATSAPFGTIETQYF TGTGCCACCAGTGCGCCATTCGGGACAATAGAGACCCAGTACTTC
TRBJ2-7 TRBD2 TRBV11-2 NA CASSLLAGGTYEQYF TGTGCCAGCAGCCTGCTAGCGGGAGGGACCTACGAGCAGTACTTC
TRBJ2-7 NA TRBV4-1 NA CASSQERGPSYEQYF TGCGCCAGCAGCCAAGAACGGGGGCCCTCCTACGAGCAGTACTTC
TRBJ2-3 NA TRBV6-1 medium-sized CASSDTDTQYF TGTGCCAGCAGCGACACAGATACGCAGTATTTT
TRBJ1-2 NA TRBV27 large CASSFTVHSYGYTF TGTGCCAGCAGTTTTACCGTCCACAGCTATGGCTACACCTTC
TRBJ1-6 NA TRBV27 few CASSFGGSPLHF TGTGCCAGCAGTTTCGGGGGTTCACCCCTCCACTTT
TRBJ1-2 NA TRBV3-1 NA CASSQTGQNYGYTF TGTGCCAGCAGCCAAACTGGCCAGAACTATGGCTACACCTTC
TRBJ2-3 NA TRBV7-8 few CASSWRGGGDGGSTDTQYF TGTGCCAGCAGCTGGCGAGGGGGTGGGGATGGAGGTAGCACAGATACGCAGTATTTT
TRBJ1-5 NA TRBV5-5 NA CASSSRGGTGNQPQHF TGTGCCAGCAGCTCAAGGGGAGGGACGGGCAATCAGCCCCAGCATTTT
TRBJ1-2 TRBD1 TRBV19 medium-sized CASRTTGGADGYTF TGTGCCAGTAGAACAACAGGGGGCGCGGATGGCTACACCTTC
TRBJ1-5 TRBD1 TRBV11-2 medium-sized CASSFGQGNQPQHF TGTGCCAGCAGCTTCGGACAGGGCAATCAGCCCCAGCATTTT
TRBJ2-5 TRBD1 TRBV20-1 medium-sized CSALGQGAKTQYF TGCAGTGCACTTGGACAGGGGGCAAAGACCCAGTACTTC
TRBJ1-5 TRBD1 TRBV28 medium-sized CASRPQGASQQPQHF TGTGCCAGCAGACCGCAGGGGGCGTCTCAACAGCCCCAGCATTTT
TRBJ2-1 NA TRBV4-3 NA CASSQIRTGEQFF TGCGCCAGCAGCCAAATTAGGACGGGAGAGCAGTTCTTC
TRBJ2-5 TRBD1 TRBV2 medium-sized CASSKPTGGGETQYF TGTGCCAGCAGCAAACCTACAGGGGGCGGAGAGACCCAGTACTTC
TRBJ2-7 NA TRBV29-1 NA CSPRMEGCHEQYF TGCAGCCCCCGAATGGAGGGGTGCCACGAGCAGTACTTC
TRBJ1-2 NA TRBV19 NA CASRPQTEGNTF TGTGCCAGTCGTCCCCAAACGGAGGGCAACACCTTC
TRBJ1-1 NA TRBV20-1 medium-sized CSAKKGRLRTEAFF TGCAGTGCTAAAAAGGGACGACTCCGGACTGAAGCTTTCTTT
TRBJ2-7 NA TRBV6-2/TRBV6-3 few CAGVGQGEQYF TGTGCCGGGGTGGGGCAGGGCGAGCAGTACTTC
TRBJ2-5 NA TRBV24-1 few CATSEWGSQYF TGTGCCACCAGTGAATGGGGATCCCAGTACTTC
TRBJ1-5 NA TRBV28 few CASSFPGHSNQPQHF TGTGCCAGCAGTTTTCCGGGGCATAGCAATCAGCCCCAGCATTTT
TRBJ2-7 NA TRBV5-4 many CASSLINSRHEQYF TGTGCCAGCAGCTTGATTAATAGTCGCCACGAGCAGTACTTC
TRBJ2-1 TRBD2 TRBV6-1 medium-sized CASRERGGSYNEQFF TGTGCCAGCAGGGAACGCGGGGGTTCCTACAATGAGCAGTTCTTC
TRBJ1-2 TRBD1 TRBV30 medium-sized CAWTTGTGMYGYTF TGTGCCTGGACAACTGGGACAGGAATGTATGGCTACACCTTC
TRBJ2-2 TRBD2 TRBV7-3 few CASSLGAGATATGELFF TGTGCCAGCAGCTTGGGAGCGGGGGCCACTGCCACCGGGGAGCTGTTTTTT
TRBJ2-3 TRBD1 TRBV20-1 NA CSVVRQGGTDTQYF TGCAGTGTGGTTAGGCAGGGGGGCACAGATACGCAGTATTTT
TRBJ2-7 TRBD2 TRBV9 medium-sized CASSVAGGRYSYEQYF TGTGCCAGCAGCGTCGCCGGCGGGAGATACTCCTACGAGCAGTACTTC
TRBJ1-1 NA TRBV19 medium-sized CASSIREGRTEAFF TGTGCCAGTAGTATAAGGGAAGGGAGGACTGAAGCTTTCTTT
TRBJ1-1 NA TRBV27 NA CASSPEGNTEAFF TGTGCCAGCAGTCCTGAGGGGAACACTGAAGCTTTCTTT
TRBJ2-2 NA TRBV6-1 few CASSDNLRAGELFF TGTGCCAGCAGTGATAATTTGAGGGCCGGGGAGCTGTTTTTT
TRBJ1-1 NA TRBV6-6 medium-sized CASSIRRTNRVEGTEAFF TGTGCCAGCAGTATTCGGCGTACCAACAGGGTTGAAGGCACTGAAGCTTTCTTT
TRBJ1-1 TRBD1 TRBV5-1 few CASSTTGGSGTEAFF TGCGCCAGCAGCACAACAGGGGGCTCGGGCACTGAAGCTTTCTTT
TRBJ1-2 NA TRBV5-6 medium-sized CASSLPGAATNGYTF TGTGCCAGCAGCTTGCCAGGGGCCGCGACCAATGGCTACACCTTC
TRBJ1-1 NA TRBV27 medium-sized CASRPRGISNTEAFF TGTGCCAGCAGGCCCCGTGGGATTTCGAACACTGAAGCTTTCTTT
TRBJ2-3 TRBD2 TRBV20-1 once CSASRGGFLTDTQYF TGCAGTGCCAGCCGCGGGGGGTTTCTCACAGATACGCAGTATTTT
TRBJ1-6 TRBD1 TRBV6-2/TRBV6-3 NA CASRDRGRRGSGISPLHF TGTGCCAGCAGGGACAGGGGGCGACGGGGCTCCGGAATTTCACCCCTCCACTTT
TRBJ1-5 NA TRBV20-1 medium-sized CSARQYSNQPQHF TGCAGTGCTAGACAATATAGCAATCAGCCCCAGCATTTT
TRBJ2-1 TRBD2 TRBV6-4 many CASSATPGLAGVSSYNEQFF TGTGCCAGCAGTGCTACTCCGGGACTAGCGGGCGTGAGCTCCTACAATGAGCAGTTCTTC
TRBJ2-1 TRBD2 TRBV5-1 NA CASSWGRLAGGYSYNEQFF TGCGCCAGCAGCTGGGGCCGACTAGCGGGAGGGTACTCCTACAATGAGCAGTTCTTC
TRBJ2-1 NA TRBV2 NA CASSWTSSYNEQFF TGTGCCAGCAGTTGGACGAGCTCCTACAATGAGCAGTTCTTC
TRBJ2-7 NA TRBV4-2 medium-sized CASSQDWDGAREQYF TGTGCCAGCAGCCAAGATTGGGACGGGGCTAGGGAGCAGTACTTC
TRBJ1-4 TRBD1 TRBV6-1 few CASRQGVEEKLFF TGTGCCAGCCGACAGGGAGTCGAAGAAAAACTGTTTTTT